This T cell receptor beta chain stems from a study of cytomegalovirus exposure and HLA in healthy donors. General study findings and limits: 164 TCR beta chains were listed as cytomegalovirus-associated.

A word on this clone: Antigen: not known. Different DNA sequences within this sample yield the same CDR3.

The CDR3 covers 11 residues. Germline lookup yields CDR1 DFQATT and CDR2 SNEGSKA (reference sequence). V was trimmed by 6 bases and J by 0 bases, leaving 5 bases between them. Assay used: immunoSEQ multiplex PCR; TCRdb lists only in-frame clones, some missing. This sample has 120,000 to 150,000 clones; around 90% occur once, and the top ten carry 7.5% to 9%. The genes are TRBV20-1 and TRBJ1-1; no clear D. Sequencing was performed on PBMCs. The source is a man between 18 and 29 years old in good health and CMV-seropositive. CDR3 sequence (DNA): TGCAGTGCCCGGTTGAACACTGAAGCTTTCTTT. This sequence encodes CSARLNTEAFF.